This passage covers 11 T cell receptor beta chains from one sample sequenced in a study of radiation and T cells in renal cell carcinoma. Time point: baseline pretreatment blood. The treatment: 15 Gy SBRT to primary tumor, nephrectomy 4 weeks later. The assay was immunoSEQ multiplex PCR, and TCRdb's table has in-frame clones only and misses some. This sample has 90,000 to 100,000 clones, with about 86% found just once. The sequencing here drew on blood, taken from a patient whose treatment included radiotherapy and nephrectomy. The receptors here all came from a man aged 50-59 years with renal cell carcinoma.

This clone turned up a few times. V gene TRBV7-2 combines with J gene TRBJ2-1; D gene ambiguous. The V gene's germline CDR1 is SGHTA and CDR2 FQGNSA. With 2 bases removed from V and 12 bases from J, the gap between germline ends came to 11 bases. The CDR3 totals 12 residues. CDR3 sequence reads: CASSLTSVTQFF. The DNA for the CDR3 is TGTGCCAGCAGCTTAACGTCAGTGACGCAGTTCTTC.

The J gene is TRBJ2-1, the V gene TRBV2, with 8 bases that match TRBD2. Germline V gives CDR1 SNHLY, CDR2 FYNNEI. Trimming at V came to 6 bases and at J to 4 bases, leaving 8 bases not matched to a gene. The CDR3 consists of 15 residues. CDR3 in amino acids: CASRETGGGYNEQFF. CDR3 nucleotides: TGTGCCAGCAGGGAGACGGGCGGGGGGTACAATGAGCAGTTCTTC.

This clone was counted once. For the CDR3, the DNA is TGCGCCAGCAGCCAGACCTTGGAGGCCACTGATACGCAGTATTTT. Translation gives CASSQTLEATDTQYF. The chain uses TRBV4-3 and TRBJ2-3, with D possibly TRBD2 on 5 matching bases. V was trimmed by 3 bases and J by 6 bases, leaving 16 bases between them. CDR1 is LGHNA, CDR2 YSLEER, per germline. CDR3 length equals 15 residues.

In nucleotides, the CDR3 is TGTGCCAGTAGTATCGGCTGGACACCGAGCAATCAGCCCCAGCATTTT. This gives the protein CASSIGWTPSNQPQHF. This rearrangement joins TRBV19 to TRBJ1-5; D may be TRBD1 (5 bases). CDR1 LNHDA and CDR2 SQIVND come from the germline V gene (reference sequence). The CDR3 loop spans 16 amino acids. V was pared by 3 bases and J by 1 base, with 13 bases between. The full variable domain, with the rest looked up from reference TRBV19 and TRBJ1-5, is DGGITQSPKYLFRKEGQNVTLSCEQNLNHDAMYWYRQDPGQGLRLIYYSQIVNDFQKGDIAEGYSVSREKKESFPLTVTSAQKNPTAFYLCASSIGWTPSNQPQHFGDGTRLSIL.

This clone has only one observation. The CDR3 loop is CASSPKDRSYYGYTF. Written as DNA, the CDR3 is TGTGCCAGCAGCCCTAAGGACCGGTCTTACTATGGCTACACCTTC. The chain joins TRBV7-9 to TRBJ1-2; unclear D gene. Trimming stripped 5 bases from V and 3 bases from J, with 16 bases between. This CDR3 region has 15 residues. Germline V gene sequence: CDR1 SEHNR, CDR2 FQNEAQ (reference sequence).

The CDR3 nucleotides read TGCGCCAGCAGCCAAGATCCCGGACGGGGGGGCAGCACAGATACGCAGTATTTT. Encoded protein: CASSQDPGRGGSTDTQYF. The chain joins TRBV4-3 to TRBJ2-3; 8 bases agree with TRBD2. The J segment lost 0 bases and the V segment lost 0 bases, leaving 8 bases of the junction unmatched. CDR1 is LGHNA, CDR2 YSLEER, per germline. The CDR3 is made up of 18 amino acids.

This chain links TRBV2 with TRBJ2-7, with 10 nucleotides matching TRBD1. Germline V gene sequence: CDR1 SNHLY, CDR2 FYNNEI. The V segment lost 7 bases and the J segment 5 bases; nucleotides outside the gene matches: 8. The CDR3 spans 14 residues. CDR3 bases: TGTGCCAGCACCCGGAGGACAGGGGGGAACGAGCAGTACTTC. Translated, it gives CASTRRTGGNEQYF.

This chain connects TRBV5-6 to TRBJ1-5; possible D gene TRBD1, 5 bases. The CDR3 totals 15 residues. Trimming took off 0 bases at V and 1 base at J, with 8 bases between the two ends. Germline V gene data show CDR1 as SGHDT and CDR2 as YYEEEE. CDR3 amino acids: CASSLVGGSNQPQHF. CDR3 in DNA: TGTGCCAGCAGCTTGGTTGGGGGGAGCAATCAGCCCCAGCATTTT. The whole variable domain, filled in from reference TRBV5-6 and TRBJ1-5, reads DAGVTQSPTHLIKTRGQQVTLRCSPKSGHDTVSWYQQALGQGPQFIFQYYEEEERQRGNFPDRFSGHQFPNYSSELNVNALLLGDSALYLCASSLVGGSNQPQHFGDGTRLSIL.

The chain is built from TRBV6-1 and TRBJ1-1; D unclear. The V end lost 6 bases, the J end lost 4 bases, and 12 bases lay between the germline ends. CDR3 length: 13 residues. The germline V gene encodes CDR1 MNHNS and CDR2 SASEGT. This chain's CDR3 is CASSPEVGTEAFF. The CDR3 DNA is TGTGCCAGCAGCCCGGAGGTCGGCACTGAAGCTTTCTTT.

The chain is built from TRBV19 and TRBJ2-7; TRBD1 matches at 7 bases. Germline V lookup: CDR1 LNHDA, CDR2 SQIVND (reference sequence). V lost 3 bases to trimming and J lost 4 bases; unmatched junction nucleotides: 3. CDR3 length: 13 residues. The CDR3 DNA reads as TGTGCCAGTAGTATCCAACAGGGGTACGAGCAGTACTTC. Translated, it gives CASSIQQGYEQYF.

The chain couples TRBV7-9 to TRBJ2-7; D unclear. Trimming removed 5 bases from V and 2 bases from J, with 10 bases in between. This CDR3 spans 13 amino acids. Germline V lookup: CDR1 SEHNR, CDR2 FQNEAQ (reference sequence). In DNA form, the CDR3 reads TGTGCCAGCAGCCAACGGGCGACCTACGAGCAGTACTTC. Its translation is CASSQRATYEQYF.